A single sample gave rise to the 5 T cell receptor beta chains below, sequenced in a study of blood T cell repertoires in COVID-19. Sequencing used immunoSEQ multiplex PCR; TCRdb keeps in-frame clones, though not all of them. The table records a few hundred thousand clones, about 85% of them present only once. Sequencing was done on a sample of peripheral blood. Receptor source: a human donor with COVID-19, enrolled during active disease. The donor label of this sample is uncertain.

The genes are TRBV29-1 and TRBJ2-7; 10 nucleotides match TRBD2. Per the germline V gene, CDR1 is SQVTM and CDR2 is ANQGSEA. V trimming: 4 bases; J trimming: 3 bases; junction bases outside the gene matches: 18. The CDR3 has 18 amino acids. CDR3 in DNA: TGCAGCGTTGGGTCAACCGAGATTAATAGCGGGAGGAACTACGAGCAGTACTTC. Residues: CSVGSTEINSGRNYEQYF.

The rearrangement links TRBV11-2 to TRBJ2-1; 10 bases are shared with TRBD2. Trimming at V came to 3 bases and at J to 9 bases, leaving 5 bases not matched to a gene. The CDR3 totals 14 residues. Germline V gene lookup returns CDR1 SGHAT and CDR2 FQNNGV. The CDR3 reads CASSFLAGASEQFF. CDR3 DNA sequence: TGTGCCAGCAGCTTCCTAGCGGGAGCAAGTGAGCAGTTCTTC.

This chain links TRBV6-5 with TRBJ1-5, with a possible D match to TRBD1 (6 bases). Deletions cut 7 bases from V and 0 bases from J, with 13 bases between. The germline V gene has CDR1 MNHEY and CDR2 SVGAGI. The CDR3 extends over 15 amino acids. CDR3 region: CASTPSGHSNQPQHF. The CDR3 DNA reads as TGTGCCAGCACCCCCTCGGGACATAGCAATCAGCCCCAGCATTTT.

This clone was detected a few times. This chain joins TRBV19 and TRBJ1-2; tentatively, D is TRBD1 (6 bases). V lost 1 base, J lost 8 bases, and 14 bases lay in between. From germline, CDR1 is LNHDA and CDR2 SQIVND (reference sequence). The CDR3 contains 14 residues. The CDR3 DNA follows: TGTGCCAGTAGTATAGTGGCAGGGGCAAGCGGCTACACCTTC. Translation gives CASSIVAGASGYTF.

The rearrangement joins TRBV7-2 to TRBJ2-1, with 7 bases fitting TRBD2. In germline, CDR1 is SGHTA, CDR2 FQGNSA. The V gene end was trimmed by 4 bases and the J gene end by 8 bases; junction bases not matched to a gene: 14. This CDR3 is 16 amino acids long. The CDR3: CASSSRGGGSRHEQFF. CDR3 DNA: TGTGCCAGCAGCTCCCGGGGTGGCGGGAGTCGTCATGAGCAGTTCTTC.